Here is one T cell receptor (beta chain) with its context. The data were taken from a study of cytomegalovirus exposure and HLA in healthy donors. The PCR ran on 60 Vbeta and 13 Jbeta primers. Assay used: immunoSEQ multiplex PCR; TCRdb lists only in-frame clones, some missing. The repertoire holds about 130,000 clones, approximately 80% seen once, with 2.2% in the top ten. This clonotype was obtained from a young man in good health and CMV-seronegative. The sample was PBMCs.

For the CDR3, the DNA is TGTGCCAGCAGCTCCCAGGGGGATCAGCCCCAGCATTTT. Protein: CASSSQGDQPQHF. The rearrangement uses TRBV11-2 and TRBJ1-5; 7 bases agree with TRBD1. The CDR3 length is 13 residues. Germline values: CDR1 SGHAT, CDR2 FQNNGV. The V and J ends lost 4 bases and 5 bases, in that order; junction bases with no gene match: 2.